Following are 4 T cell receptor beta chains from one sample sequenced in a study of blood T cell repertoires in COVID-19. Using immunoSEQ multiplex PCR, the repertoire was profiled, and TCRdb retains in-frame clones only, with some absent. The table lists approximately 110,000 clones, roughly 85% of them singletons. What was sequenced was peripheral blood. The receptors were gathered from a human donor in a cohort sampled during active COVID-19.

The CDR3 DNA is TGTGCCAGCAGCAACCCACGTAACCAACCGTGCGGGGGCCCGAGAACCTACGAGCAGTACTTC. Amino acids: CASSNPRNQPCGGPRTYEQYF. The rearrangement links TRBV21-1 to TRBJ2-7; the DNA was not used to check the table's D call, TRBD2. TRBV21-1 is tagged as a pseudogene. The CDR3 has 21 residues.

The gene calls are TRBV4-1 and TRBJ1-3; TRBD1 agrees at 7 bases. Germline V gene data show CDR1 as MGHRA and CDR2 as YSYEKL. The CDR3 runs 15 residues. V was clipped by 4 bases and J by 0 bases; unmatched bases: 3. The CDR3 nucleotides read TGCGCCAGCAGCCCCGACAGGGTCTCTGGAAACACCATATATTTT. Its translation is CASSPDRVSGNTIYF.

The V gene is TRBV2, the J gene TRBJ1-5; D gene uncertain. V lost 4 bases and J 6 bases, leaving 10 bases between the germline ends. This CDR3 is 13 amino acids long. Germline V gives CDR1 SNHLY, CDR2 FYNNEI. The CDR3 region is CASSGEDIQPQHF. CDR3 DNA sequence: TGTGCCAGCAGTGGGGAGGATATTCAGCCCCAGCATTTT.

J is TRBJ1-4 and V is TRBV19; D remains unclear. The V gene lost 4 bases and the J gene lost 0 bases, with 15 bases spanning the gap. Germline V gene sequence: CDR1 LNHDA, CDR2 SQIVND (reference sequence). The CDR3 runs 17 residues. DNA of the CDR3: TGTGCCAGTAGTAATCCAGACACAAGGACAACTAATGAAAAACTGTTTTTT. This translates into CASSNPDTRTTNEKLFF.